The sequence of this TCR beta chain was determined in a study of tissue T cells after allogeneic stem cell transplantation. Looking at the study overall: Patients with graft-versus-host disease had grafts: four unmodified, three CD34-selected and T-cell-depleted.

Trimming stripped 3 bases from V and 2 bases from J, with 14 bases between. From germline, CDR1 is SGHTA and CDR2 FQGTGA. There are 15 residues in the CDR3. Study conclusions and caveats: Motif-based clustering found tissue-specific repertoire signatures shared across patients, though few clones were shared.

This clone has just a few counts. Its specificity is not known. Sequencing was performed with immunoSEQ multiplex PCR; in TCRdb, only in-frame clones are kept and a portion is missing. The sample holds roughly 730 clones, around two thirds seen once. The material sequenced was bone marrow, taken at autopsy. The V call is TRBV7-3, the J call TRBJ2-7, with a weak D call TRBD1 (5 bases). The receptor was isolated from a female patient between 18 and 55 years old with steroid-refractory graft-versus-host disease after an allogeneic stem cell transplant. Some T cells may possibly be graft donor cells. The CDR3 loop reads CASSFRLDRPYEQYF. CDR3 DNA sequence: TGTGCCAGCAGCTTCCGCCTCGACAGACCCTACGAGCAGTACTTC.